One and the same sample provided the 6 T cell receptor beta chains below, sequenced in a study of regulatory T cells in long-lasting Graves disease. In building TCR beta libraries, iRepertoire HTBI primers were used together with Arm-PCR of CDR3 regions. TCRdb recomputed calls from the multiplex PCR reads with MiXCR, one row per CDR3 protein. Of over 300,000 distinct CDR3 sequences in the sample, about 19% were seen once. The time point here: persistent/refractory GD, antithyroid drugs over 5 years with positive TRAb. The TCR library used RNA extracted from PBMCs. Source: peripheral blood mononuclear cells (PBMCs), taken when the disease was refractory, from a patient treated with antithyroid drugs. These receptors came from a female donor with Graves disease.

This clonotype has ten or more counts. The chain has TRBV28 and TRBJ2-7; 7 bases align to TRBD1. The V gene end was trimmed by 6 bases and the J gene end by 1 base; junction bases not matched to a gene: 6. CDR1 MDHEN and CDR2 SYDVKM come from the germline V gene. This CDR3 has 14 amino acids. The CDR3 DNA is TGTGCCAGCAGCTACCCAGGGGGTTCCTACGAGCAGTACTTC. This sequence encodes CASSYPGGSYEQYF.

The chain employs TRBV14 and TRBJ2-7; the D gene is possibly TRBD2 (6 bases). The ends were cut back, 1 base at V and 2 bases at J, with 12 bases in the middle. The CDR3 totals 15 residues. The germline CDR1 and CDR2 sequences are SGHDN and FVKESK. This CDR3 is CASSQGLARTYEQYF. Written as DNA, the CDR3 is TGTGCCAGCAGCCAAGGCCTAGCGAGGACCTACGAGCAGTACTTC. Supplemented by reference TRBV14 and TRBJ2-7, the full variable domain reads EAGVTQFPSHSVIEKGQTVTLRCDPISGHDNLYWYRRVMGKEIKFLLHFVKESKQDESGMPNNRFLAERTGGTYSTLKVQPAELEDSGVYFCASSQGLARTYEQYFGPGTRLTVT.

This clonotype was counted ten times or more. The chain is built from TRBV27 and TRBJ2-2; no firm D call. V was pared by 0 bases and J by 2 bases, with 7 bases between. This CDR3 has 15 residues. CDR1 and CDR2 from the germline V gene are MNHEY and SMNVEV (reference sequence). CDR3 region: CASSLSTYNTGELFF. DNA of the CDR3: TGTGCCAGCAGTTTATCGACGTATAACACCGGGGAGCTGTTTTTT.

The table lists this clonotype with many counts. The rearrangement links TRBV2 to TRBJ1-2, with TRBD1 as a possible D gene (6 bases). V lost 5 bases to trimming and J lost 6 bases, with 13 bases between them. Germline CDR1 and CDR2: SNHLY and FYNNEI. CDR3 size: 13 residues. In DNA, the CDR3 is TGTGCCAGCAGTCTACCACAGGGCAATGGCTACACCTTC. Translation gives CASSLPQGNGYTF.

This clonotype was counted many times. The chain recombines TRBV28 with TRBJ1-5; D gene uncertain. Per germline, CDR1 MDHEN and CDR2 SYDVKM. The CDR3 spans 15 residues. V gave up 5 bases and J gave up 3 bases, with 14 bases separating them. CDR3 in amino acids: CASSGLGWANQPQHF. In DNA form, the CDR3 reads TGTGCCAGCAGTGGCTTAGGATGGGCCAATCAGCCCCAGCATTTT.

Many counts were recorded for this clonotype. This sequence joins TRBV9 and TRBJ2-5; 7 bases are a match to TRBD1. Germline CDR1 SGDLS, CDR2 YYNGEE. CDR3 size: 15 residues. V shed 4 bases and J 5 bases; nucleotides not matched to a gene: 11. The DNA for the CDR3 is TGTGCCAGCAGCACCTCGACAGGGTTTGGTGAGACCCAGTACTTC. It translates to CASSTSTGFGETQYF.